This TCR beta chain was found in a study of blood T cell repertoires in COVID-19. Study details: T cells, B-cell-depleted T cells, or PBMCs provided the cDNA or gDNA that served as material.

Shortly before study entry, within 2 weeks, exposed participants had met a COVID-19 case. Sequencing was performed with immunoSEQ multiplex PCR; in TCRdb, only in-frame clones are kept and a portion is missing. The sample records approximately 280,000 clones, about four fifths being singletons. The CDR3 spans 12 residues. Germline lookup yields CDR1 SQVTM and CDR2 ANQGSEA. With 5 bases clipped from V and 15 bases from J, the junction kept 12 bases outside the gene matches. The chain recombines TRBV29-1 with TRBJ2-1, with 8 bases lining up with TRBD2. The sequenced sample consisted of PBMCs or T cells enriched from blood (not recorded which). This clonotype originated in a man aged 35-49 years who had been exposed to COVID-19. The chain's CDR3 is CSVWSGREPPFF. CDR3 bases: TGCAGCGTTTGGAGCGGGAGAGAGCCCCCGTTCTTC.